The next 21 T cell receptor beta chains were all read from a single sample in a study of neurological immune-mediated disorders. Time point noted: longitudinal time-point 2. TCRdb redid the calling of the 5' RACE reads with MiXCR, one entry per CDR3 protein. The repertoire holds 50,000 or so distinct CDR3 sequences, with about 12% as singletons. Sequencing was carried out using PBMCs. The source of these receptors is a male donor with HTLV-1-associated myelopathy (HAM/TSP).

This clonotype was found many times. The chain employs TRBV19 and TRBJ2-7; TRBD1 aligns across 7 bases. The CDR3 spans 14 residues. The V gene's germline CDR1 is LNHDA and CDR2 SQIVND (reference sequence). V shed 1 base and J 1 base; nucleotides not matched to a gene: 1. CDR3 residues: CASSIGQGSYEQYF. The CDR3 region has the DNA TGTGCCAGTAGTATAGGACAGGGTTCCTACGAGCAGTACTTC. Based on the CDR3 plus reference TRBV19 and TRBJ2-7, the full variable domain is DGGITQSPKYLFRKEGQNVTLSCEQNLNHDAMYWYRQDPGQGLRLIYYSQIVNDFQKGDIAEGYSVSREKKESFPLTVTSAQKNPTAFYLCASSIGQGSYEQYFGPGTRLTVT.

This clonotype was counted at least ten times. The V and J genes are TRBV7-2 and TRBJ1-3; D is unclear. This CDR3 region has 15 residues. The ends were cut back, 0 bases at V and 2 bases at J, with 8 bases in the middle. Germline CDR1 is SGHTA and CDR2 is FQGNSA. The CDR3 is CASSLAGWAGNTIYF. The DNA for the CDR3 is TGTGCCAGCAGCTTAGCGGGGTGGGCTGGAAACACCATATATTTT.

There are a few counts of this clonotype. This may be a read error: a much more frequent sequence differs by one nucleotide. This sequence joins TRBV7-2 and TRBJ2-1; D uncertain. This CDR3 has 15 residues. The V gene's germline CDR1 is SGHTA and CDR2 FQGNSA. Trimming pared 6 bases from V and 0 bases from J, leaving 12 bases between. The CDR3, as DNA: TGTGCCAGCAGTCGCAACGGAAGCTCCTACAATGAGCAGTTCTTC. This translates into CASSRNGSSYNEQFF.

On this clonotype itself: A much larger clone differs from this one at a single base, so this may be a read error. V usage is TRBV5-1 and J usage is TRBJ1-1; weak D call: TRBD1 (6 bases). The CDR3 contains 14 residues. The V end lost 1 base, the J end lost 2 bases, and 9 bases lay between the germline ends. Germline CDR1 is SGHRS and CDR2 is YFSETQ. For the CDR3, the DNA is TGCGCCAGCAGCTTGACAGGGAGAAACACTGAAGCTTTCTTT. Amino acids: CASSLTGRNTEAFF.

Only a few counts were recorded for this clonotype. The rearrangement joins TRBV19 to TRBJ2-7, with D perhaps TRBD2 (5 bases). V dropped 5 bases and J dropped 1 base, with 9 bases sitting between them. The CDR3 spans 13 residues. CDR1 and CDR2 from the germline V gene are LNHDA and SQIVND (reference sequence). This CDR3 is CASSDYTSYEQYF. CDR3 in DNA: TGTGCCAGTAGTGACTACACTTCCTACGAGCAGTACTTC.

This clonotype was counted at least ten times. The chain couples TRBV5-1 to TRBJ2-2, with 9 nucleotides matching TRBD1. Germline V gene sequence: CDR1 SGHRS, CDR2 YFSETQ. The ends lost 3 bases at V and 4 bases at J; junction bases unmatched: 4. This CDR3 spans 15 amino acids. In DNA form, the CDR3 reads TGCGCCAGCAGCTCCCGGACAGGGGTCACCGGGGAGCTGTTTTTT. It specifies CASSSRTGVTGELFF.

This clonotype was observed at least ten times. The rearrangement uses TRBV7-9 and TRBJ1-1; D not certain. V lost 5 bases, J lost 8 bases, and 9 bases lay in between. This CDR3 is 11 amino acids long. In germline, CDR1 is SEHNR, CDR2 FQNEAQ (reference sequence). In DNA, the CDR3 is TGTGCCAGCAGCCTTATGAACGAAGCTTTCTTT. Protein sequence: CASSLMNEAFF.

This clonotype was counted many times. This chain links TRBV7-2 with TRBJ1-4; D remains ambiguous. CDR3 size: 14 residues. Trimming removed 8 bases from V and 8 bases from J, with 18 bases in between. Germline V gene lookup returns CDR1 SGHTA and CDR2 FQGNSA. The chain's CDR3 is CASQGIRGGEKLFF. CDR3 bases: TGTGCCAGCCAAGGAATACGGGGAGGGGAAAAACTGTTTTTT.

The table lists this clonotype with many counts. The chain joins TRBV4-3 to TRBJ1-5; D possibly corresponds to TRBD1 (5 bases). Looked up from germline, CDR1 is LGHNA and CDR2 is YSLEER. This CDR3 is 16 amino acids long. Trimming removed 0 bases from V and 7 bases from J, with 16 bases in between. The CDR3 loop is CASSQEIGGDEQPQHF. The CDR3 region has the DNA TGCGCCAGCAGCCAAGAAATTGGGGGGGACGAGCAGCCCCAGCATTTT.

Comments on this clonotype: The germline gene is not matched at one end of the junction; a read error may be the cause. The rearrangement joins TRBV20-1 to TRBJ2-1, with D tentatively TRBD2 (5 bases). The CDR3 loop spans 16 amino acids. Germline-derived CDR1 and CDR2 are DFQATT and SNEGSKA (reference sequence). CDR3 amino acids: CIARDLGVDSPDEQFF. CDR3 nucleotide sequence: TGCATTGCTAGAGACCTCGGTGTGGACTCCCCGGATGAGCAGTTCTTC.

The chain has TRBV9 and TRBJ1-5, with a weak D call TRBD1 (6 bases). The CDR3 has 15 amino acids. Germline V gene lookup returns CDR1 SGDLS and CDR2 YYNGEE. V was cut by 4 bases and J by 0 bases, with 11 bases left in between. The CDR3 sequence: CASSLGQSSNQPQHF. DNA for the CDR3: TGTGCCAGCAGCTTAGGACAGTCTAGCAATCAGCCCCAGCATTTT.

This clonotype showed up just a few times. This sequence joins TRBV5-5 and TRBJ2-1, with D possibly matching TRBD1 (5 bases). From germline, CDR1 is SGHKS and CDR2 YYEKEE (reference sequence). V shed 2 bases and J shed 6 bases, with 9 bases lying between them. This CDR3 contains 13 residues. The chain's CDR3 is CASSFGQGNEQFF. In DNA, the CDR3 is TGTGCCAGCAGCTTCGGGCAGGGCAATGAGCAGTTCTTC.

This clonotype showed up many times. V is TRBV11-3 and J is TRBJ2-3; perhaps D is TRBD1 or TRBD2 (5 bases each). Trimming shortened V by 4 bases and J by 2 bases, and 7 bases separated the two germline ends. CDR3 length: 13 amino acids. Germline loops: CDR1 SGHNT, CDR2 YENEEA. CDR3 loop: CASSSGPTDTQYF. The DNA of the CDR3 is TGTGCCAGCAGCTCGGGGCCCACAGATACGCAGTATTTT.

This clonotype came up many times. V usage is TRBV7-6 and J usage is TRBJ1-5; TRBD1 agrees at 9 bases. Germline V gene lookup returns CDR1 SGHVS and CDR2 FNYEAQ. The CDR3 totals 15 residues. The ends lost 5 bases at V and 4 bases at J; junction bases unmatched: 6. The CDR3 sequence: CASSETGGRNQPQHF. The CDR3 DNA reads TGTGCCAGCAGCGAGACAGGGGGGCGTAATCAGCCCCAGCATTTT.

For this clonotype: A read error may produce the germline difference seen at one junction end. CDR3 loop: CSASYGTEKNYVYTF. DNA for the CDR3: TGCAGTGCTAGCTACGGGACCGAGAAAAACTATGTCTACACCTTC. This rearrangement joins TRBV20-1 to TRBJ1-2, with TRBD1 as a possible D gene (5 bases). Germline loops: CDR1 DFQATT, CDR2 SNEGSKA (reference sequence). The length of the CDR3 is 15 residues.

This clonotype was recorded at least ten times. The J gene is TRBJ2-4, the V gene TRBV20-1; D gene unclear. Germline CDR1 reads DFQATT; CDR2 reads SNEGSKA (reference sequence). Trimming cost V 3 bases and J 6 bases, with 12 bases left between them. The CDR3 extends over 13 amino acids. This chain's CDR3 is CSASDRSGNIQYF. In DNA, the CDR3 is TGCAGTGCTAGCGATCGCTCAGGAAACATTCAGTACTTC.

This clonotype ranks as medium-sized (0.01 to 0.1%). CDR3 amino acids: CASSLELIPYEQYF. The CDR3 DNA reads as TGTGCCAGCAGCTTAGAGCTCATTCCCTACGAGCAGTACTTC. The V and J genes are TRBV7-2 and TRBJ2-7; D is uncertain. CDR1 is SGHTA, CDR2 FQGNSA, per germline. There are 14 residues in the CDR3. Between the trimmed V and J ends, which lost 1 base and 2 bases, there was a span of 9 bases.

This clonotype has ten or more counts. V and J are TRBV5-5 and TRBJ1-6; D is unclear. Trimming took 0 bases from V and 4 from J, leaving 8 bases between them. Germline values: CDR1 SGHKS, CDR2 YYEKEE (reference sequence). CDR3 length: 15 residues. Written as DNA, the CDR3 is TGTGCCAGCAGCTTGGCGTCAGCTTATAATTCACCCCTCCACTTT. Its translation is CASSLASAYNSPLHF.

This clonotype has a count of ten or more. The V and J genes are TRBV5-1 and TRBJ2-3; TRBD2 matches at 13 bases. The CDR3 contains 16 residues. The V and J ends lost 4 bases and 4 bases, in that order; junction bases with no gene match: 6. CDR1 is SGHRS and CDR2 is YFSETQ in the germline V gene. CDR3 amino acids: CASSDGTSGAPDTQYF. The DNA of the CDR3 is TGCGCCAGCAGCGACGGGACTAGCGGGGCCCCAGATACGCAGTATTTT.

This clonotype was observed at least ten times. The rearrangement links TRBV6-5 to TRBJ2-4; 8 nucleotides agree with TRBD2. J gave up 6 bases and V 7 bases, and 8 bases lay outside the gene matches. Germline V gene data show CDR1 as MNHEY and CDR2 as SVGAGI. The CDR3 is 14 residues long. CDR3 DNA sequence: TGTGCCAGCACCCCTCACGGGGGGGGAAACATTCAGTACTTC. Translating gives CASTPHGGGNIQYF.

This clonotype was recorded many times. The chain joins TRBV5-1 to TRBJ2-2; D unclear. Germline V gene sequence: CDR1 SGHRS, CDR2 YFSETQ. Trimming cost V 0 bases and J 4 bases, with 10 bases left between them. The CDR3 is 15 amino acids. CDR3 protein: CASSLAVLPTGELFF. Here the CDR3 DNA reads TGCGCCAGCAGCTTGGCAGTGTTACCCACCGGGGAGCTGTTTTTT. Drawing the rest from reference TRBV5-1 and TRBJ2-2, the complete variable domain is KAGVTQTPRYLIKTRGQQVTLSCSPISGHRSVSWYQQTPGQGLQFLFEYFSETQRNKGNFPGRFSGRQFSNSRSEMNVSTLELGDSALYLCASSLAVLPTGELFFGEGSRLTVL.